This entry features one T cell receptor (beta chain) sequence. The data stem from a study of blood T cell repertoires in COVID-19. Study-level background: Collection of acute and convalescent COVID-19 samples took place in the United States, Italy and Spain. PBMCs, B-cell-depleted T cells, or T cells provided the cDNA or gDNA that made up the material.

Source study methods: By means of reference gene primer amplification, nucleated cell counts were estimated. The repertoire was sequenced with immunoSEQ multiplex PCR; TCRdb's copy has only in-frame clones and lacks some. V, J and clone size are taken as reported in that table, and D and trimming were inferred from the DNA itself. The repertoire has over 200,000 clones, 75% to 90% of them found once; the top ten carry 4% to 5.5%. CDR1 and CDR2 (germline): SGHAT, FQNNGV. Germline trimming cut 5 bases from V and 4 bases from J; bases unmatched to any gene: 6. There are 14 residues in the CDR3. The origin of this receptor is a woman aged 40 to 50 with acute or convalescent COVID-19. The chain couples TRBV11-2 to TRBJ1-1; 8 positions match TRBD1. The sequencing input was peripheral blood. The CDR3 spells CASSKDRAGTEAFF. The CDR3, as DNA: TGTGCCAGCAGCAAGGACAGGGCGGGCACTGAAGCTTTCTTT.